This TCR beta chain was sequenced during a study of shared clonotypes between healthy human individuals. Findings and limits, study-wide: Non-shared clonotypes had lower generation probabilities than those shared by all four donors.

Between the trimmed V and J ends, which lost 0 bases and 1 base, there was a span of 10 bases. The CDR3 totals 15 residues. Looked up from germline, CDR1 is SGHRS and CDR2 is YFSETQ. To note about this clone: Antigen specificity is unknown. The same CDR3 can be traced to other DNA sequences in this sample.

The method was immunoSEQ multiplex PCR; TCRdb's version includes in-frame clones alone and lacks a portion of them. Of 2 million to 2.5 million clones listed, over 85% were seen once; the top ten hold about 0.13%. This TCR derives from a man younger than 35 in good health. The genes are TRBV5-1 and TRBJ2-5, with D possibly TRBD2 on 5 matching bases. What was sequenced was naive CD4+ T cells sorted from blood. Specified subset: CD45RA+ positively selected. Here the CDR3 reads CASSLVSGSQETQYF. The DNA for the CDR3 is TGCGCCAGCAGCTTGGTTTCGGGGAGCCAAGAGACCCAGTACTTC.